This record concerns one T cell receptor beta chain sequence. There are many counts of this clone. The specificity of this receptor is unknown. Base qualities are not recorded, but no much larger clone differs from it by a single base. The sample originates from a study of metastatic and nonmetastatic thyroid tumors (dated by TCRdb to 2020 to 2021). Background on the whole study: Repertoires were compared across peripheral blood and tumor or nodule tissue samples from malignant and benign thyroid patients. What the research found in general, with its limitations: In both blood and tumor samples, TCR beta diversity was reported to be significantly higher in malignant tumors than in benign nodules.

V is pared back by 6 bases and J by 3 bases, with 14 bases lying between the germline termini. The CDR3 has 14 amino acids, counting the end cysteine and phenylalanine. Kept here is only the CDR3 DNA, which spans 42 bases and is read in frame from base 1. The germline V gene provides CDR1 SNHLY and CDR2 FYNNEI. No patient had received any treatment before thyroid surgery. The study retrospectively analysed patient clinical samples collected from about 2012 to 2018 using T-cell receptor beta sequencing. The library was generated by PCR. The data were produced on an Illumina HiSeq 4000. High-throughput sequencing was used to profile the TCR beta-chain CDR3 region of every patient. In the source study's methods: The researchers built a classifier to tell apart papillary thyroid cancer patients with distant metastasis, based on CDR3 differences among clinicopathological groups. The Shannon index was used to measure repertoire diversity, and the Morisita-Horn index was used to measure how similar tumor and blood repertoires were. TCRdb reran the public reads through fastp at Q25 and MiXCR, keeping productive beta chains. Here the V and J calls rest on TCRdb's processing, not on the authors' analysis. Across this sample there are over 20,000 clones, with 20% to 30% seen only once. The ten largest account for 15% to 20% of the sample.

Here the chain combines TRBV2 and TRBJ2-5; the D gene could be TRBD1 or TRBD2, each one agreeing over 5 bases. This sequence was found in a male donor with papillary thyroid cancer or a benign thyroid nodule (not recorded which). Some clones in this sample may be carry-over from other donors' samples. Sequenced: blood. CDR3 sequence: CASSLGRNKETQYF. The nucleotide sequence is TGTGCCAGCAGCTTGGGACGGAACAAAGAGACCCAGTACTTC.